The 25 T cell receptor beta chains given below trace back to one sample, sequenced in a study of cytomegalovirus exposure and HLA in healthy donors. PCR employed 60 Vbeta and 13 Jbeta primers. Using immunoSEQ multiplex PCR, the repertoire was profiled, and TCRdb retains in-frame clones only, with some absent. The sample yields 200,000 to 250,000 clones, about 80% seen once. The source material was PBMCs. The receptors shown here come from a woman in her 40s in good health and CMV-seronegative.

J is TRBJ1-1 and V is TRBV28; D ambiguous. This CDR3 has 13 amino acids. Trimming removed 5 bases from V and 1 base from J, with 8 bases in between. CDR1 MDHEN and CDR2 SYDVKM come from the germline V gene. The CDR3 DNA sequence: TGTGCCAGCAGTCCAACGGGGAACACTGAAGCTTTCTTT. This translates into CASSPTGNTEAFF.

The chain joins TRBV18 to TRBJ1-6; 9 nucleotides match TRBD1. V dropped 0 bases and J dropped 10; count of bases not matched to a gene: 7. The CDR3 is 16 amino acids. CDR1 KGHSH and CDR2 LQKENI come from the germline V gene. The CDR3 region has the DNA TGTGCCAGCTCACCACCCAACAGGGGGCTGGGATCACCCCTCCACTTT. Protein product: CASSPPNRGLGSPLHF.

V is TRBV2 and J is TRBJ2-7, with TRBD1 matching over 9 bases. This CDR3 is 13 amino acids long. Germline assignment: CDR1 SNHLY and CDR2 FYNNEI. V lost 5 bases to trimming and J lost 7 bases; unmatched junction nucleotides: 6. CDR3 sequence: CASSPQGAGEQYF. DNA for the CDR3: TGTGCCAGCAGTCCACAGGGGGCAGGAGAGCAGTACTTC.

The chain recombines TRBV18 with TRBJ2-1; D is perhaps TRBD1 (5 bases). Between the trimmed V and J ends, which lost 3 bases and 4 bases, there was a span of 16 bases. Germline CDR1 is KGHSH and CDR2 is LQKENI. This CDR3 has 16 amino acids. The CDR3 DNA follows: TGTGCCAGCTCACCGCTAAGCGACAGCGTGTACAATGAGCAGTTCTTC. Translated: CASSPLSDSVYNEQFF.

This chain links TRBV4-3 with TRBJ2-5; 13 bases line up with TRBD2. V lost 4 bases, J lost 4 bases, and 12 bases stayed unmatched. The CDR3 is 18 amino acids. Germline CDR1 is LGHNA and CDR2 is YSLEER. The CDR3 DNA reads as TGCGCCAGCAGCCCCGGGACTAGCGGGGCGTCCAGTATAGAGACCCAGTACTTC. Its translation: CASSPGTSGASSIETQYF.

CDR3 region: CASSVGVDQPQHF. For the CDR3, the DNA is TGTGCCAGCAGTGTAGGGGTGGATCAGCCCCAGCATTTT. The chain recombines TRBV6-4 with TRBJ1-5; D is possibly TRBD1 (5 bases). Per the germline V gene, CDR1 is MRHNA and CDR2 is SNTAGT. The CDR3 runs to 13 residues. Trimming took 4 bases from V and 5 from J, leaving 9 bases between them.

The chain is built from TRBV14 and TRBJ2-6; 7 positions agree with TRBD1. Germline CDR1 SGHDN, CDR2 FVKESK. The CDR3 extends over 18 amino acids. Losses at the gene ends were 3 bases for V and 2 bases for J; bases not matched to a gene: 10. The CDR3 DNA is TGTGCCAGCAGCCAGACGGTCATAGGGGGCACTGGGGCCAACGTCCTGACTTTC. Translation gives CASSQTVIGGTGANVLTF.

The chain combines TRBV27 with TRBJ1-1, with D perhaps TRBD1 (5 bases). With 7 bases removed from V and 1 base from J, the gap between germline ends came to 10 bases. The CDR3 runs 13 residues. CDR1 is MNHEY, CDR2 SMNVEV, per germline (reference sequence). CDR3 sequence: CASKSGGNTEAFF. CDR3 in DNA: TGTGCCAGCAAGTCGGGGGGGAACACTGAAGCTTTCTTT.

The V and J genes are TRBV25-1 and TRBJ1-4, with D possibly TRBD1 on 5 matching bases. The ends were cut back, 2 bases at V and 8 bases at J, with 12 bases in the middle. The CDR3 covers 14 residues. Germline V gene lookup returns CDR1 MGHDK and CDR2 SYGVNS. The CDR3 is CASSELRVGEKLFF. The CDR3 bases are TGTGCCAGCAGTGAACTCAGGGTCGGGGAAAAACTGTTTTTT.

The chain carries TRBV13 and TRBJ2-1; D is possibly TRBD2 (6 bases). CDR1 and CDR2 from the germline V gene are PRHDT and FYEKMQ (reference sequence). The CDR3 is 13 residues long. Between the trimmed V and J ends, which lost 5 bases and 5 bases, there was a span of 10 bases. The CDR3 loop reads CASSQGLHNEQFF. CDR3 nucleotide sequence: TGTGCCAGCAGCCAGGGACTCCACAATGAGCAGTTCTTC.

This chain connects TRBV4-3 to TRBJ2-3, with D hard to call. Germline V lookup: CDR1 LGHNA, CDR2 YSLEER. V lost 3 bases, J lost 0 bases, and 13 bases lay in between. The CDR3 is made up of 16 amino acids. CDR3 sequence reads: CASSQGALTSTDTQYF. As DNA, the CDR3 is TGCGCCAGCAGCCAGGGTGCATTGACTAGCACAGATACGCAGTATTTT.

The rearrangement links TRBV30 to TRBJ1-3; weak D call: TRBD1 (6 bases). V dropped 3 bases and J dropped 0 bases, with 9 bases sitting between them. Germline CDR1 is GTSNPN and CDR2 is SVGIG (reference sequence). This CDR3 comprises 14 residues. The CDR3 coding sequence is TGTGCCTGGAGAGACAGGCCCTCTGGAAACACCATATATTTT. Translation: CAWRDRPSGNTIYF.

This chain connects TRBV5-1 to TRBJ2-7; TRBD2 agrees at 11 bases. With 1 base clipped from V and 3 bases from J, the junction kept 18 bases outside the gene matches. Germline V lookup: CDR1 SGHRS, CDR2 YFSETQ. CDR3 length equals 20 residues. CDR3 sequence reads: CASSLRSPSTSGDWIYEQYF. CDR3 nucleotide sequence: TGCGCCAGCAGCTTGAGGTCCCCATCGACTAGCGGGGATTGGATCTACGAGCAGTACTTC.

This chain links TRBV2 with TRBJ2-5, with 15 positions matching TRBD2. This CDR3 is built from 16 residues. V was clipped by 6 bases and J by 5 bases; unmatched bases: 7. Germline CDR1 is SNHLY and CDR2 is FYNNEI. The CDR3 reads CASRRTSGGAGETQYF. DNA for the CDR3: TGTGCCAGCAGGAGGACTAGCGGGGGGGCCGGGGAGACCCAGTACTTC. Looking up the rest from reference TRBV2 and TRBJ2-5 gives the full variable domain: EPEVTQTPSHQVTQMGQEVILRCVPISNHLYFYWYRQILGQKVEFLVSFYNNEISEKSEIFDDQFSVERPDGSNFTLKIRSTKLEDSAMYFCASRRTSGGAGETQYFGPGTRLLVL.

The chain employs TRBV30 and TRBJ1-1; D is possibly TRBD1 (5 bases). The V gene lost 3 bases and the J gene lost 4 bases, with 15 bases spanning the gap. The V gene's germline CDR1 is GTSNPN and CDR2 SVGIG (reference sequence). This CDR3 region has 14 residues. CDR3 sequence reads: CAWSIGGGITEAFF. The CDR3 region has the DNA TGTGCCTGGAGCATAGGCGGGGGAATCACTGAAGCTTTCTTT.

The rearrangement uses TRBV18 and TRBJ1-2, with TRBD1 matching over 10 bases. CDR1 KGHSH and CDR2 LQKENI come from the germline V gene. V gave up 3 bases and J gave up 7 bases; unmatched junction bases: 5. This CDR3 is built from 14 residues. The CDR3 DNA reads as TGTGCCAGCTCACCCGGGACAGGGGCTGGTGGCTACACCTTC. As protein: CASSPGTGAGGYTF. Supplemented by reference TRBV18 and TRBJ1-2, the full variable domain reads NAGVMQNPRHLVRRRGQEARLRCSPMKGHSHVYWYRQLPEEGLKFMVYLQKENIIDESGMPKERFSAEFPKEGPSILRIQQVVRGDSAAYFCASSPGTGAGGYTFGSGTRLTVV.

This chain uses TRBV5-4 with TRBJ1-1; D uncertain. The CDR3 is 14 residues long. Trimming removed 3 bases from V and 8 bases from J, with 17 bases in between. From germline, CDR1 is SGHNT and CDR2 YYREEE (reference sequence). This CDR3 reads CASSSVVGQAEAFF. In nucleotides, the CDR3 is TGTGCCAGCAGCTCTGTTGTGGGTCAGGCGGAAGCTTTCTTT.

V usage is TRBV7-9 and J usage is TRBJ2-7, with a tentative D call TRBD1 (6 bases). There are 14 residues in the CDR3. CDR1 and CDR2 from the germline V gene are SEHNR and FQNEAQ (reference sequence). The V end was cut by 5 bases, the J end by 6 bases, with 17 bases between. The CDR3 protein is CASSPESGTSEQYF. CDR3 nucleotide sequence: TGTGCCAGCAGCCCCGAGTCGGGGACATCCGAGCAGTACTTC. Looking up the rest from reference TRBV7-9 and TRBJ2-7 gives the full variable domain: DTGVSQNPRHKITKRGQNVTFRCDPISEHNRLYWYRQTLGQGPEFLTYFQNEAQLEKSRLLSDRFSAERPKGSFSTLEIQRTEQGDSAMYLCASSPESGTSEQYFGPGTRLTVT.

The rearrangement joins TRBV9 to TRBJ2-3; 9 bases agree with TRBD1. The germline gives CDR1 SGDLS, CDR2 YYNGEE. The CDR3 is 17 amino acids. The junction had 13 bases not matched to a gene; V was cut back by 3 bases and J by 5 bases. The CDR3 bases are TGTGCCAGCAGCGCCTTCCAATCGGGACAGGGCATAGATACGCAGTATTTT. Protein product: CASSAFQSGQGIDTQYF.

The rearrangement links TRBV4-3 to TRBJ2-2; TRBD1 aligns across 12 bases. This CDR3 spans 17 amino acids. The V segment lost 4 bases and the J segment 4 bases; nucleotides outside the gene matches: 7. The germline V gene encodes CDR1 LGHNA and CDR2 YSLEER. The CDR3 DNA sequence: TGCGCCAGCAGCCCCTCGGGACAGGGGGCCCGCACCGGGGAGCTGTTTTTT. Translating gives CASSPSGQGARTGELFF.

This clone was found once. The chain employs TRBV27 and TRBJ2-5; 7 bases line up with TRBD1. The J call is uncertain, as TRBJ2-7 better fits the DNA end. This CDR3 is built from 16 residues. The V gene's germline CDR1 is MNHEY and CDR2 SMNVEV (reference sequence). As DNA, the CDR3 is TGTGCCAGCAGTGCCCAACAGGGGAGTATATCCTACGAGCAGTACTTC. Protein product: CASSAQQGSISYEQYF.

The genes are TRBV19 and TRBJ1-2, with 9 bases identical to TRBD1. Germline V CDR1 and CDR2: LNHDA, SQIVND (reference sequence). This CDR3 is built from 16 residues. Trimming removed 3 bases from V and 6 bases from J; junction bases left unmatched: 11. The CDR3 sequence: CASSILGQGPADGYTF. The CDR3 region has the DNA TGTGCCAGTAGTATCTTGGGACAGGGCCCGGCTGATGGCTACACCTTC.

This clone was counted once. CDR3 amino acids: CASRTGPTGSEQYF. The CDR3 coding sequence is TGTGCCAGCAGGACAGGTCCGACTGGAAGCGAGCAGTACTTC. The genes are TRBV6-1 and TRBJ2-7, with D possibly TRBD1 on 6 matching bases. The germline V and J ends were trimmed by 6 bases and 6 bases, with 18 bases remaining between them. Germline CDR1 MNHNS, CDR2 SASEGT. The length of the CDR3 is 14 residues.

This clone is a singleton in its sample. J is TRBJ2-2 and V is TRBV18, with D maybe TRBD2 (5 bases). Germline CDR1 and CDR2: KGHSH and LQKENI. Trimming stripped 3 bases from V and 3 bases from J, with 11 bases between. The CDR3 length is 15 residues. Here the CDR3 DNA reads TGTGCCAGCTCACCGGGAGAAATAGACACCGGGGAGCTGTTTTTT. Its protein product is CASSPGEIDTGELFF.

Remarks on this clone: A junction end diverges from the germline sequence, so it may reflect a read error. The CDR3 DNA sequence: TGTGCCAGCAGCCCAGGTCCGAACGCTGAAGCTTTCTTT. It yields the protein CASSPGPNAEAFF. This rearrangement joins TRBV7-2 to TRBJ1-1; D is undetermined. Germline V gene data show CDR1 as SGHTA and CDR2 as FQGNSA. This CDR3 has 13 residues.